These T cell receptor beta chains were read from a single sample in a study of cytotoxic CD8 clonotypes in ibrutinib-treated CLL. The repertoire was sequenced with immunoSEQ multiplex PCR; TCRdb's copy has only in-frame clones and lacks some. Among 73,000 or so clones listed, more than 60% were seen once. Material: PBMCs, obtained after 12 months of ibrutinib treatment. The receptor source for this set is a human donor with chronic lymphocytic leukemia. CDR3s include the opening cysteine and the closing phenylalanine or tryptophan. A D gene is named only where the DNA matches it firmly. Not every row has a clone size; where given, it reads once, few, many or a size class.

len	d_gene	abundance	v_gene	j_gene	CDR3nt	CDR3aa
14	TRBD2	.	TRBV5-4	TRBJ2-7	TGTGCCAGCAGCCGCGGGACTAGCCCCTACGAGCAGTACTTC	CASSRGTSPYEQYF
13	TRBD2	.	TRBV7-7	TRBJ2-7	TGTGCCAGCAGCAGCGGGGATTCCTACGAGCAGTACTTC	CASSSGDSYEQYF
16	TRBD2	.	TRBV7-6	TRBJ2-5	TGTGCCAGCAGCCCCATGGCTAGCGGGGGGGCGGAGACCCAGTACTTC	CASSPMASGGAETQYF
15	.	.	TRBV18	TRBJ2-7	TGTGCCAGCTCACCGGGACTCTATGGCTCCTACGAGCAGTACTTC	CASSPGLYGSYEQYF
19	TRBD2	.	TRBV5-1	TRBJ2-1	TGCGCCAGCAGCGCCAAGACTAGCGGGGGACCCTTAGACTACAATGAGCAGTTCTTC	CASSAKTSGGPLDYNEQFF
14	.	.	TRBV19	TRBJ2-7	TGTGCCAGTAGGCAACAGGGAACCGAATACGAGCAGTACTTC	CASRQQGTEYEQYF
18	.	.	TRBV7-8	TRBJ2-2	TGTGCCAGCAGCTTTTTTACGTCTTCAGGGAGCGCCACCGGGGAGCTGTTTTTT	CASSFFTSSGSATGELFF
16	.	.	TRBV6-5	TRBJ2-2	TGTGCCAGCAGTTTCCAACAGGGATCGGACACCGGGGAGCTGTTTTTT	CASSFQQGSDTGELFF
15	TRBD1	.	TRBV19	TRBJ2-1	TGTGCCAGTACGTCACTTGGGACAGGGGACAATGAGCAGTTCTTC	CASTSLGTGDNEQFF
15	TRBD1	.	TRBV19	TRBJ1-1	TGTGCCAGTAGTATAGGAGGGACAGCGAACACTGAAGCTTTCTTT	CASSIGGTANTEAFF
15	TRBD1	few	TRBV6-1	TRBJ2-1	TGTGCCACCCGGACAGGGGACGCTAACTACAATGAGCAGTTCTTC	CATRTGDANYNEQFF
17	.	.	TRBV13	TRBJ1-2	TGTGCCAGCAGCCTTCTAGAAATAAGCTACCCGCGGGGTGGCTACACCTTC	CASSLLEISYPRGGYTF
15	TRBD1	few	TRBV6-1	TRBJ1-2	TGTGCCAGCAGGCGGACAGGGAATGAGGTCTATGGCTACACCTTC	CASRRTGNEVYGYTF
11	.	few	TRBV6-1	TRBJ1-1	TGTGCCAGCAGTACGTTCACTGAAGCTTTCTTT	CASSTFTEAFF
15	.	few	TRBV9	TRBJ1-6	TGTGCCAGCAGCGTAGACAGGGCCCTAAATTCACCCCTCCACTTT	CASSVDRALNSPLHF
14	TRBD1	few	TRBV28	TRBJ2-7	TGTGCGGCACTCCCACCGGGACAGGGCCACGAGCAGTACTTC	CAALPPGQGHEQYF
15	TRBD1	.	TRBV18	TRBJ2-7	TGTGCCAGCTCACCCACGGGACAGGGGTCCTACGAGCAGTACTTC	CASSPTGQGSYEQYF
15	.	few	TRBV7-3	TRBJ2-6	TGTGCCAGCAGCCTCACACACTCTGGGGCCAACGTCCTGACTTTC	CASSLTHSGANVLTF
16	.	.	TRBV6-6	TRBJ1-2	TGTGCCAGCAGTTACTCGCCTCTGACAGCCCACTATGGCTACACCTTC	CASSYSPLTAHYGYTF
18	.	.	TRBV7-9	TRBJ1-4	TGTGCCAGCAGCTTATCTGTCAGCTACCAGATATATAATGAAAAACTGTTTTTT	CASSLSVSYQIYNEKLFF
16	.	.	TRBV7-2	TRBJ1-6	TGTGCCAGCAGCTTAGTGCCGGGGATCGGGAATTCACCCCTCCACTTT	CASSLVPGIGNSPLHF
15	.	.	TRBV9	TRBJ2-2	TGTGCCAGCAGCGTAGGAGAATTGATAGGGGGGGAGCTGTTTTTT	CASSVGELIGGELFF
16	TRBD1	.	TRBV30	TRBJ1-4	TGTGCCTGGAATCTGGGACAGGGCATGCCTAATGAAAAACTGTTTTTT	CAWNLGQGMPNEKLFF
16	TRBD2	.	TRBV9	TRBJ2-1	TGTGCCAGCAGCGCCCCGGGGAGGGGCTCCTACAATGAGCAGTTCTTC	CASSAPGRGSYNEQFF
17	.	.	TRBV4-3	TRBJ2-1	TGCGCCAGCAGCCAAGATGCCACAGGGCTCCTAGACAATGAGCAGTTCTTC	CASSQDATGLLDNEQFF
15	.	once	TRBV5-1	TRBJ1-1	TGCGCCAGCAGCGCCAACCCGGGAGTGGACACTGAAGCTTTCTTT	CASSANPGVDTEAFF
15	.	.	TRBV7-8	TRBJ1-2	TGTGCCAGCAGCCGAGGGGTTGGGGCGTTCTATGGCTACACCTTC	CASSRGVGAFYGYTF
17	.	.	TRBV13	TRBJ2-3	TGTGCCAGCAGCTCGCAGCCCCTAAGCCTAGCTTCAGATACGCAGTATTTT	CASSSQPLSLASDTQYF
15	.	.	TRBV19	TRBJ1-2	TGTGCCAGTAGTATTGGGGCGGCAGACGTCGTCGGCTACACCTTC	CASSIGAADVVGYTF
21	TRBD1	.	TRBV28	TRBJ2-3	TGTGCCAGCAGTTTCCATGTCCTCCCGGGACAGGGTTGGATTCGCACAGATACGCAGTATTTT	CASSFHVLPGQGWIRTDTQYF
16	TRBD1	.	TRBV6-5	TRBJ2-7	TGTGCCAGCAGTTATCTCTTACAGGGGGTCTCCTACGAGCAGTACTTC	CASSYLLQGVSYEQYF
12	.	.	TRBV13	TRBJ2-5	TGTGCCACCGAGGGGTTCCAAGAGACCCAGTACTTC	CATEGFQETQYF
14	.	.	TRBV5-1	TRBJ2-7	TGCGCCAGCAGCATGCAGGCGGCAACCTACGAGCAGTACTTC	CASSMQAATYEQYF
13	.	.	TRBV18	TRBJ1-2	TGTGCCAGCTCACCGGGCCTTAACTATGGCTACACCTTC	CASSPGLNYGYTF
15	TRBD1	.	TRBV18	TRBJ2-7	TGTGCCAGCTCACGCTCCGGGACAGGGGGTGAAAAGCAGTACTTC	CASSRSGTGGEKQYF
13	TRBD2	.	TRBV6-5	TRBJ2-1	TGTGCCAGCAACCGGGGGGCCTACAATGAGCAGTTCTTC	CASNRGAYNEQFF
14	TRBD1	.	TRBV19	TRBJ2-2	TGTGCCAGTAGGACAGGGATGTGGACCGGGGAGCTGTTTTTT	CASRTGMWTGELFF
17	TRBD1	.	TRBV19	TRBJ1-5	TGTGCCAGTAGTATTAGAGGGGGCAGGGGGACCAATCAGCCCCAGCATTTT	CASSIRGGRGTNQPQHF
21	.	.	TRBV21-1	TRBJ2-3	TGTGCCAGCAGCAAAAGGCGGGCGGGTAGCGGGGGGAGGTGTGGCACAGATACGCAGTATTTT	CASSKRRAGSGGRCGTDTQYF
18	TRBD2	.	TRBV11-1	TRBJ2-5	TGTGCCAGCAGCCCAGGGACTAGCGGGGGCGGGTGGCAAGAGACCCAGTACTTC	CASSPGTSGGGWQETQYF
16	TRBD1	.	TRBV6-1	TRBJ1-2	TGTGCCAGCAGTGAAGGAGGGGGCTGGGTTAACTATGGCTACACCTTC	CASSEGGGWVNYGYTF
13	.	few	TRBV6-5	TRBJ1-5	TGTGCCAGCAGTTACGGGGGAAGTCAGCCCCAGCATTTT	CASSYGGSQPQHF
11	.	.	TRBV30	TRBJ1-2	TGTGCCTGGATGTCGGGGGGAGGCTACACCTTC	CAWMSGGGYTF
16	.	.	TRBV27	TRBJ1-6	TGTGCCAGCAGTTTATCCCAGGGATCTTATAATTCACCCCTCCACTTT	CASSLSQGSYNSPLHF
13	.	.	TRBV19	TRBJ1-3	TGTGCCTGTTCTGCGCTCAGAGGAAACACCATATATTTT	CACSALRGNTIYF
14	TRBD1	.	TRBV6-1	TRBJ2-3	TGTGCCACCAGGGGGTGGGGGAGCACAGATACGCAGTATTTT	CATRGWGSTDTQYF
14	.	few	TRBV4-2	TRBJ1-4	TGTGCCAGCAAAAGGGGAATGGGGGATGAAAAACTGTTTTTT	CASKRGMGDEKLFF
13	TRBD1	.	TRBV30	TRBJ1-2	TGTGCCTGGGAAGGACAGGGAAACTATGGCTACACCTTC	CAWEGQGNYGYTF
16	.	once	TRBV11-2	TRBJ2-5	TGTGCCAGCAGCTTCGTCCGGGGCATGGCGGGAAAGACCCAGTACTTC	CASSFVRGMAGKTQYF
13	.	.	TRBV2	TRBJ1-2	TGTGCCAGCAGTGTAGAGGGGGTGGATGGCTACACCTTC	CASSVEGVDGYTF
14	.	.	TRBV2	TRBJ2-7	TGTGCCAGCAGTGGGACAGCCGGGGGCTACGAGCAGTACTTC	CASSGTAGGYEQYF
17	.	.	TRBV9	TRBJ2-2	TGTGCCAGCAGCATGAGGACCGCGGTCGTAGGCACCGGGGAGCTGTTTTTT	CASSMRTAVVGTGELFF
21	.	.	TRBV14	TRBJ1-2	TGTGCCAGCAGCCAAGGGTTGGGGCCGACTCCGAATGATATCCCAGTATATGGCTACACCTTC	CASSQGLGPTPNDIPVYGYTF
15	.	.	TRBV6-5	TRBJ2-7	TGTGCCAGCAGTTACGACGGATCCCTCTCCTACGAGCAGTACTTC	CASSYDGSLSYEQYF
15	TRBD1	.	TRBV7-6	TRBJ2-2	TGTGCCAGCAGCCAGACAGGGACGAACACCGGGGAGCTGTTTTTT	CASSQTGTNTGELFF
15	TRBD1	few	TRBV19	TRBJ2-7	TGTGCCAGTAGTATAGATCCCGGGACAGCCTACGAGCAGTACTTC	CASSIDPGTAYEQYF
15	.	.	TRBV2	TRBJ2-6	TGTGCCAGCGATGGTCCTTTCTCTGGGGCCAACGTCCTGACTTTC	CASDGPFSGANVLTF
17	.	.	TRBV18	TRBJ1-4	TGTGCCAGCTCACTAGCACGCGACAGAGGGGCTAATGAAAAACTGTTTTTT	CASSLARDRGANEKLFF
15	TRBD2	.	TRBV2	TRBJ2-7	TGTGCCAGCACCGCGATTCCGGGACTAGCAGACGAGCAGTACTTC	CASTAIPGLADEQYF
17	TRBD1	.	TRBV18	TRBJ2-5	TGTGCCAGCTCACCACTGGGACAGGGTACCGCCGGGGAGACCCAGTACTTC	CASSPLGQGTAGETQYF